Listed below are T cell receptor beta chains from one sample, sequenced in a study of blood T cell dynamics during melanoma immunotherapy. Here immunoSEQ multiplex PCR was the method, and the copy in TCRdb shows in-frame clones only, minus some. This sample has 11,000 or so clones, with roughly 83% found just once. The sample consisted of blood, taken from a patient treated with checkpoint blockade. The receptor source for this set is a human donor with melanoma. Both conserved end residues are part of each CDR3. Fields, in order: clone size, J gene, D gene, V gene, CDR3 protein, CDR3 DNA. The D gene is left open where the match is weak. Not all rows give a size; the values are once, few, many and, for expanded clones, a class.

>.|TRBJ2-5|TRBD2|TRBV4-2
CASSQVAGGPGRETQYF
TGTGCCAGCAGCCAAGTAGCGGGGGGGCCTGGAAGAGAGACCCAGTACTTC
>.|TRBJ2-7|TRBD2|TRBV6-1
CASRVGGGPRDEQYF
TGTGCCAGCAGGGTCGGCGGGGGGCCGAGGGACGAGCAGTACTTC
>.|TRBJ2-5|.|TRBV5-6
CASSYTGEETQYF
TGTGCCAGCAGCTATACAGGAGAAGAGACCCAGTACTTC
>.|TRBJ1-1|.|TRBV7-2
CASSVRSRGNTEAFF
TGTGCCAGCAGCGTCAGAAGCCGGGGGAACACTGAAGCTTTCTTT
>.|TRBJ2-5|TRBD2|TRBV11-3
CASSTSSAGGPYQETQYF
TGTGCCAGCAGCACCAGCTCAGCGGGGGGCCCGTACCAAGAGACCCAGTACTTC
>.|TRBJ2-1|.|TRBV5-1
CASSPLGGDYEQFF
TGCGCCAGCAGCCCCCTAGGGGGTGACTATGAGCAGTTCTTC
>.|TRBJ2-3|.|TRBV7-3
CASSPGLLTDTQYF
TGTGCCAGCAGCCCAGGACTGCTCACAGATACGCAGTATTTT
>.|TRBJ2-6|.|TRBV6-6
CASSYPSAGANVLTF
TGTGCCAGCAGTTACCCTAGCGCGGGGGCCAACGTCCTGACTTTC
>.|TRBJ2-2|TRBD2|TRBV7-2
CASRPTSSSGGWTGELFF
TGTGCCAGCAGGCCGACTTCCTCTAGCGGGGGATGGACCGGGGAGCTGTTTTTT
>.|TRBJ2-5|TRBD2|TRBV19
CASSTLAGALEETQYF
TGTGCCAGTAGTACCCTAGCGGGGGCTTTGGAAGAGACCCAGTACTTC
>few|TRBJ2-6|.|TRBV15
CATGTWTPGGANVLTF
TGTGCCACCGGCACATGGACCCCTGGAGGGGCCAACGTCCTGACTTTC
>.|TRBJ2-5|TRBD1|TRBV5-5
CASSLAPAGGRETQYF
TGTGCCAGCAGCTTGGCCCCGGCAGGGGGCAGGGAGACCCAGTACTTC
>.|TRBJ2-7|TRBD2|TRBV5-1
CASSPGTSETQYF
TGCGCCAGCAGCCCTGGGACTAGCGAGACGCAGTACTTC
>.|TRBJ2-7|.|TRBV7-2
CASSPLSGGYEQYF
TGTGCCAGCAGCCCGTTGTCTGGGGGATACGAGCAGTACTTC
>.|TRBJ1-1|.|TRBV7-2
CASSRPANTEAFF
TGTGCCAGCAGCCGCCCGGCTAACACTGAAGCTTTCTTT
>large|TRBJ2-7|.|TRBV6-5
CASSYSPGFAAEYF
TGTGCCAGCAGTTACTCCCCGGGATTTGCGGCGGAGTACTTC
>.|TRBJ1-6|TRBD1|TRBV6-5
CASSPMGQGRGLHF
TGTGCCAGCAGTCCAATGGGACAGGGAAGGGGCCTCCACTTT
>.|TRBJ2-7|TRBD1|TRBV7-2
CASSSPDRARYEQYF
TGTGCCAGCAGCTCCCCGGACAGGGCAAGGTACGAGCAGTACTTC
>.|TRBJ1-6|TRBD1|TRBV25-1
CASRGTGRDSPLHF
TGTGCCAGCAGGGGGACAGGGAGGGATTCACCCCTCCACTTT
>.|TRBJ2-7|.|TRBV13
CASSYSGSDEQYF
TGTGCCAGCAGTTACTCAGGGTCCGACGAGCAGTACTTC
>.|TRBJ2-7|.|TRBV2
CASTSRGIYEQYF
TGTGCCAGCACGAGCCGCGGGATCTACGAGCAGTACTTC
>.|TRBJ2-1|TRBD1|TRBV6-1
CASSEGPGGYNEQFF
TGTGCCAGCAGTGAAGGGCCAGGGGGTTACAATGAGCAGTTCTTC
>.|TRBJ1-2|TRBD1|TRBV30
CASTGGRGYGYTF
TGTGCCTCTACAGGGGGCAGGGGATATGGCTACACCTTC
>.|TRBJ1-6|.|TRBV6-5
CASSYRGDGSPLHF
TGTGCCAGCAGTTACAGGGGGGACGGCTCACCCCTCCACTTT
>.|TRBJ2-7|.|TRBV7-8
CANSPRRRGLSPIKEQYF
TGTGCCAACAGCCCTAGAAGGAGGGGGTTGTCCCCGATAAAGGAGCAGTACTTC
>.|TRBJ2-4|TRBD2|TRBV7-9
CASSSGAGGKNIQYF
TGTGCCAGCAGCTCCGGGGCGGGGGGTAAAAACATTCAGTACTTC
>.|TRBJ1-5|.|TRBV7-8
CASSLVSGYNQPQHF
TGTGCCAGCAGCTTAGTGTCGGGCTACAATCAGCCCCAGCATTTT
>.|TRBJ1-1|.|TRBV9
CASSPSTEWTEAFF
TGTGCCAGCAGCCCTAGCACGGAGTGGACTGAAGCTTTCTTT
>.|TRBJ1-2|.|TRBV5-4
CASSLDTTNYGYTF
TGTGCCAGCAGCTTGGATACAACTAACTATGGCTACACCTTC
>.|TRBJ2-5|TRBD2|TRBV14
CASSRAEIAGGETQYF
TGTGCCAGCAGCCGCGCCGAGATAGCGGGGGGGGAGACCCAGTACTTC
>.|TRBJ2-5|TRBD2|TRBV11-2
CASSSGTSPYQETQYF
TGTGCCAGCAGCTCCGGGACTAGCCCGTACCAAGAGACCCAGTACTTC
>.|TRBJ2-1|.|TRBV12-5
CASGPPGVSTYNEQFF
TGTGCTAGTGGCCCCCCGGGGGTATCAACCTACAATGAGCAGTTCTTC